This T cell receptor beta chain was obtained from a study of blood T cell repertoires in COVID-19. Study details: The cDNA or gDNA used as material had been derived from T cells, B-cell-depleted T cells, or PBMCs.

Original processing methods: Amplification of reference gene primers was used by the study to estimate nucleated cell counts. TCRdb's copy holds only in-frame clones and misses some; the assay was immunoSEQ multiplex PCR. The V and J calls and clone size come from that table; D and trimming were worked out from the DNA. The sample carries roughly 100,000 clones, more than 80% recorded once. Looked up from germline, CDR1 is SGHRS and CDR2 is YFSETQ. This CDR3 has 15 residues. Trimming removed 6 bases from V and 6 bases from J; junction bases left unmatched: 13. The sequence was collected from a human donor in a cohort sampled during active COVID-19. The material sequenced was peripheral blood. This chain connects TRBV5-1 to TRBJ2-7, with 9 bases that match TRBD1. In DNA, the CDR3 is TGCGCCAGCACCTCTAGTGGGACAGGGTTAATCGAGCAGTACTTC. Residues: CASTSSGTGLIEQYF. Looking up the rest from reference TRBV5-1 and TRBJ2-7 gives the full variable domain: KAGVTQTPRYLIKTRGQQVTLSCSPISGHRSVSWYQQTPGQGLQFLFEYFSETQRNKGNFPGRFSGRQFSNSRSEMNVSTLELGDSALYLCASTSSGTGLIEQYFGPGTRLTVT.